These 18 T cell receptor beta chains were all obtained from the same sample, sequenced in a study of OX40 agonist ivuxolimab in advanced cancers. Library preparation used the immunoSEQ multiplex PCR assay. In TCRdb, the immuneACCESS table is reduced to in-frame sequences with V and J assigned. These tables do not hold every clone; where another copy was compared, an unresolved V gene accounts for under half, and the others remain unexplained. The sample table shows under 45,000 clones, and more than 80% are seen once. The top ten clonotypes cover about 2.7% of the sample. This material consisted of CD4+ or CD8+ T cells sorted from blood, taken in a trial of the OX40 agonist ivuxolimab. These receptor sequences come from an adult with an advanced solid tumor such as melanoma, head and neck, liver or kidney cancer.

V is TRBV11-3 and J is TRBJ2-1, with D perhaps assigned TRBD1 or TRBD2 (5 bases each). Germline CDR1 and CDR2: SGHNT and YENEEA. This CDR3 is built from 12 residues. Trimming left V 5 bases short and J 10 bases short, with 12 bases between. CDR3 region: CASSLGESEQFF. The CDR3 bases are TGTGCCAGCAGCCTAGGGGAGAGCGAGCAGTTCTTC.

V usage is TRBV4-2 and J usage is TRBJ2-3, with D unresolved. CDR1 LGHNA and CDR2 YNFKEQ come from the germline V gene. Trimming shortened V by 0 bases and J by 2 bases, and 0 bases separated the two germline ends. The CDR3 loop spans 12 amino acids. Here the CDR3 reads CASSQDTDTQYF. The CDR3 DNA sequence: TGTGCCAGCAGCCAAGACACAGATACGCAGTATTTT.

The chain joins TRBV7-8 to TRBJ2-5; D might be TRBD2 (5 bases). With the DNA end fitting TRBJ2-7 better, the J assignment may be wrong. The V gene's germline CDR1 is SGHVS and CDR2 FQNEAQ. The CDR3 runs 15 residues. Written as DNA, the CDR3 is TGTGCCAGCAGCTTAGCAGATACGACTACCTACGAGCAGTACTTC. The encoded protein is CASSLADTTTYEQYF.

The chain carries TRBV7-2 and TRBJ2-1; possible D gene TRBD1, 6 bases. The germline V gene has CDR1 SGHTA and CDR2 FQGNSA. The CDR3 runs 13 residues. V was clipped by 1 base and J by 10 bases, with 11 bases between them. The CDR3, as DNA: TGTGCCAGCAGCTTAGTGGGGGCTGGAGAGCAGTTCTTC. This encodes CASSLVGAGEQFF.

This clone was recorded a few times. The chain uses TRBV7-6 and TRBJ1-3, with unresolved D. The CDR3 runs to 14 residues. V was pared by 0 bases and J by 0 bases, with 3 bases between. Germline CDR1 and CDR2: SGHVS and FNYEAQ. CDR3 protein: CASSLAGSGNTIYF. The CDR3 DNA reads TGTGCCAGCAGCTTAGCAGGCTCTGGAAACACCATATATTTT.

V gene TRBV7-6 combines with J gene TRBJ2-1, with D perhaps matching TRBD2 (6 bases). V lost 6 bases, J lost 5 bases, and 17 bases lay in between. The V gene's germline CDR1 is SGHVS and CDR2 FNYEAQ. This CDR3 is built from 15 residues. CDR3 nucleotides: TGTGCCAGCAGTCTTGGGGCCGGAGGGCACAATGAGCAGTTCTTC. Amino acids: CASSLGAGGHNEQFF. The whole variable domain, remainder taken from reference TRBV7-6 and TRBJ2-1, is GAGVSQSPRYKVTKRGQDVALRCDPISGHVSLYWYRQALGQGPEFLTYFNYEAQQDKSGLPNDRFSAERPEGSISTLTIQRTEQRDSAMYRCASSLGAGGHNEQFFGPGTRLTVL.

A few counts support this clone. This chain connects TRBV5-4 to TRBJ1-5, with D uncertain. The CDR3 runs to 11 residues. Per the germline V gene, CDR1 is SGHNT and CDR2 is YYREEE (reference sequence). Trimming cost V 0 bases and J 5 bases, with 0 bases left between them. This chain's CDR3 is CASSLDQPQHF. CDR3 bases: TGTGCCAGCAGCTTGGATCAGCCCCAGCATTTT.

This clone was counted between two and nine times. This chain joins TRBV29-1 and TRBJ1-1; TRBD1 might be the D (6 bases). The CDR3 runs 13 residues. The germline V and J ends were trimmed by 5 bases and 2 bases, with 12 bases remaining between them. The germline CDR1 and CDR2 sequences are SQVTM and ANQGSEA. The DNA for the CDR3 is TGCAGCGTTTCGCAGGGGACAAACACTGAAGCTTTCTTT. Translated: CSVSQGTNTEAFF.

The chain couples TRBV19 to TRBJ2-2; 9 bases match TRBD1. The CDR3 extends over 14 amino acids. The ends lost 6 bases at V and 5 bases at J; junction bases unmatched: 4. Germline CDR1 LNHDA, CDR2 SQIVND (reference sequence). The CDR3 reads CASRKTGGTGELFF. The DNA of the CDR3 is TGTGCCAGTAGGAAGACAGGGGGAACCGGGGAGCTGTTTTTT.

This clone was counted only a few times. The CDR3 DNA is TGTGCCAGTAGTAAGGAGACAGGGGCGGCGCGGGTTTGGGAAGATGGCTACACCTTC. This sequence encodes CASSKETGAARVWEDGYTF. This chain uses TRBV19 with TRBJ1-2, with 8 bases lining up with TRBD1. CDR1 is LNHDA, CDR2 SQIVND, per germline (reference sequence). The V gene end was trimmed by 4 bases and the J gene end by 6 bases; junction bases not matched to a gene: 22. The CDR3 length is 19 residues.

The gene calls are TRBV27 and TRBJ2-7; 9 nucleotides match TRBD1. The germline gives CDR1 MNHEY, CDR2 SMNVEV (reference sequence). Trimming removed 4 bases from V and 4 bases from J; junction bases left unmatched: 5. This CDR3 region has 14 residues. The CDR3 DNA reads TGTGCCAGCAGTTCGCAACAGGGGGCTTACGAGCAGTACTTC. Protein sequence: CASSSQQGAYEQYF.

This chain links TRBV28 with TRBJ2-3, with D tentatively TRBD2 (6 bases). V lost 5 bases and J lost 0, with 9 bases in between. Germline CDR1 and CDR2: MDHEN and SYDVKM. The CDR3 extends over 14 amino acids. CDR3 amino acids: CASSIAGSTDTQYF. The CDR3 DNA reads TGTGCCAGCAGTATTGCGGGAAGCACAGATACGCAGTATTTT. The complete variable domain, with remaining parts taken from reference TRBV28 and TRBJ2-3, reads DVKVTQSSRYLVKRTGEKVFLECVQDMDHENMFWYRQDPGLGLRLIYFSYDVKMKEKGDIPEGYSVSREKKERFSLILESASTNQTSMYLCASSIAGSTDTQYFGPGTRLTVL.

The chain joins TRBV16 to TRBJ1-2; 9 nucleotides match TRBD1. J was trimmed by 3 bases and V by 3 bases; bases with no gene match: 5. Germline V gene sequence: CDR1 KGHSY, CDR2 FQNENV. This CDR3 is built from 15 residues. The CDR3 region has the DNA TGTGCCAGCAGCCAGATGGGACAGGGCTACTATGGCTACACCTTC. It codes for CASSQMGQGYYGYTF.

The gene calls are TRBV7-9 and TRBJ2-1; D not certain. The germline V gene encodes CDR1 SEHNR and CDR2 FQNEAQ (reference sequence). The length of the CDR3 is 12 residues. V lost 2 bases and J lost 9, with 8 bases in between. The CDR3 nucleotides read TGTGCCAGCAGCTTATGGGCTTTTGAGCAGTTCTTC. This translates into CASSLWAFEQFF.

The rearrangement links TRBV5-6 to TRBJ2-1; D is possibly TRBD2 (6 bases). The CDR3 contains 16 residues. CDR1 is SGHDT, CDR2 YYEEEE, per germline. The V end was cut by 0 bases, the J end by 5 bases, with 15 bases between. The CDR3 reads CASSLAGWEENNEQFF. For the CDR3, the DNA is TGTGCCAGCAGCTTGGCGGGGTGGGAGGAAAACAATGAGCAGTTCTTC. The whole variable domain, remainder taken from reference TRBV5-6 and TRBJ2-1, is DAGVTQSPTHLIKTRGQQVTLRCSPKSGHDTVSWYQQALGQGPQFIFQYYEEEERQRGNFPDRFSGHQFPNYSSELNVNALLLGDSALYLCASSLAGWEENNEQFFGPGTRLTVL.

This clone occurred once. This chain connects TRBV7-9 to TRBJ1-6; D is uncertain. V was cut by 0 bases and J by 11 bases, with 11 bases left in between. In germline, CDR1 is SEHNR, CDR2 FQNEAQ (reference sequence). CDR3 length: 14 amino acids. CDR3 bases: TGTGCCAGCAGCTTAGCACGATGGGAGGCACCCCTCCACTTT. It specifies CASSLARWEAPLHF.

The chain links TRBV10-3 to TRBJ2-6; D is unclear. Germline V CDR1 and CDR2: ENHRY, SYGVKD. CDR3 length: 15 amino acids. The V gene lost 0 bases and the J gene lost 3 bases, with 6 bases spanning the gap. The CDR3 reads CAISESIGGANVLTF. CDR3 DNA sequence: TGTGCCATCAGTGAGTCAATCGGTGGGGCCAACGTCCTGACTTTC.

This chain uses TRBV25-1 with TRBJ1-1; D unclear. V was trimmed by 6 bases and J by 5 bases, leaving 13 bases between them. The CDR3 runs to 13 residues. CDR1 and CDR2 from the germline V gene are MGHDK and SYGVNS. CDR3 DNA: TGTGCCAGCAGCCGCCAGGCAGGAACTGAAGCTTTCTTT. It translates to CASSRQAGTEAFF.